These 24 T cell receptor beta chains were all obtained from the same sample, sequenced in a study of T cells in women clearing cervical HPV infection. Measured with immunoSEQ multiplex PCR; TCRdb has only the in-frame clones, and not every one. This table holds about 45,000 clones. The sequenced material came from blood buffy coat. Receptor source: a woman aged 18 to 75 with a cervical HPV16 infection that either progressed to CIN3+ or cleared (not recorded which).

On this clone itself: The read terminates 3 residues ahead of where the CDR3 ends, so the germline J gene completes it. The chain carries TRBV19 and TRBJ1-5, with 7 bases matching TRBD1. Per the germline V gene, CDR1 is LNHDA and CDR2 is SQIVND (reference sequence). Trimming took 6 bases from V and 3 from J; bases not matched to a gene: 5. The length of the CDR3 is 14 residues. CDR3 DNA, as far as it was read: TGTGCCAGTAGAATGGGACAGAACAATCAGCCC. This codes for CASRMGQNNQP. The entire CDR3 is CASRMGQNNQPQHF.

Comments on this clone: The CDR3 extends 3 residues past the end of the read, so its final part is completed from the germline J gene. The J gene is TRBJ2-5, the V gene TRBV18; D is undetermined. The germline gives CDR1 KGHSH, CDR2 LQKENI. CDR3 length equals 15 residues. V was pared by 3 bases and J by 2 bases, with 13 bases between. The covered CDR3 bases are TGTGCCAGCTCACCTCCGGTGTCAGGACAAGAGACC. It translates to CASSPPVSGQET. The full-length CDR3 reads as CASSPPVSGQETQYF. Full variable domain (outside the CDR3, taken from reference TRBV18 and TRBJ2-5): NAGVMQNPRHLVRRRGQEARLRCSPMKGHSHVYWYRQLPEEGLKFMVYLQKENIIDESGMPKERFSAEFPKEGPSILRIQQVVRGDSAAYFCASSPPVSGQETQYFGPGTRLLVL.

Worth noting for this clone: The read finishes 3 residues shy of the CDR3 end, and the germline J gene is used to complete it. The chain has TRBV5-1 and TRBJ1-1, with 7 bases matching TRBD1. The CDR3 spans 12 residues. After removal of 5 bases from V and 3 bases from J, the junction contained 1 base not matched to a gene. CDR1 SGHRS and CDR2 YFSETQ come from the germline V gene. The covered CDR3 bases are TGCGCCAGCAGGGGACAGCACACTGAA. This gives the protein CASRGQHTE. The entire CDR3 is CASRGQHTEAFF. Based on the CDR3 plus reference TRBV5-1 and TRBJ1-1, the full variable domain is KAGVTQTPRYLIKTRGQQVTLSCSPISGHRSVSWYQQTPGQGLQFLFEYFSETQRNKGNFPGRFSGRQFSNSRSEMNVSTLELGDSALYLCASRGQHTEAFFGQGTRLTVV.

A remark on this clone: The read is 3 residues too short to cover the CDR3 end, so that end is filled in from the germline J gene. The genes are TRBV19 and TRBJ1-2; tentatively, D is TRBD1 (6 bases). CDR1 and CDR2 (germline): LNHDA, SQIVND (reference sequence). This CDR3 is built from 13 residues. The CDR3 sequence is CASSITGKRGYTF. The DNA read from the CDR3 is TGTGCCAGTAGTATTACAGGGAAGAGGGGC.

As to this clone: The read falls 3 residues short of the CDR3 end, and the missing part is taken from the germline J gene. The chain joins TRBV10-3 to TRBJ2-3; a possible D gene is TRBD2 (6 bases). The CDR3 totals 12 residues. The V end was cut by 6 bases, the J end by 6 bases, with 10 bases between. The V gene's germline CDR1 is ENHRY and CDR2 SYGVKD. The CDR3 here is CAIRGGRDTQYF. The DNA read from the CDR3 is TGTGCCATCAGGGGGGGAAGGGATACG.

Details on this clone: The read ends 3 residues shy of where the CDR3 ends; the end is completed using the germline J gene. The chain employs TRBV14 and TRBJ2-3, with TRBD1 matching 8 bases. The length of the CDR3 is 16 residues. The V gene's germline CDR1 is SGHDN and CDR2 FVKESK. Germline trimming cut 4 bases from V and 2 bases from J; bases unmatched to any gene: 8. CDR3 bases read: TGTGCCAGCAGCCCCAAGATGGACAGGGACACAGATACG. Translating it yields CASSPKMDRDTDT. The CDR3 reads in full as CASSPKMDRDTDTQYF.

On this clone: The CDR3 end lies 3 residues beyond the end of the read and is filled in from the germline J gene. The chain is built from TRBV10-1 and TRBJ2-7; maybe TRBD1 (6 bases). This CDR3 is built from 13 residues. The germline V and J ends were trimmed by 7 bases and 5 bases, with 15 bases remaining between them. CDR1 is WNHNN, CDR2 SYGVQD, per germline (reference sequence). CDR3 loop: CASIILHRDEQYF. CDR3 DNA, as far as it was read: TGCGCCAGCATTATTCTTCACAGGGACGAG.

The CDR3 spells CSAGGAGRSDTQYF. The sequenced part of the CDR3 DNA is TGCAGTGCTGGAGGAGCGGGGCGGTCAGATACG. V usage is TRBV20-1 and J usage is TRBJ2-3; 7 bases match TRBD2. The read stops 3 residues short of the end of the CDR3; the missing end is completed from the germline J gene. CDR3 length: 14 residues. Looked up from germline, CDR1 is DFQATT and CDR2 is SNEGSKA (reference sequence). Trimming at V came to 5 bases and at J to 4 bases, leaving 9 bases not matched to a gene.

In regard to this clone: The read ends 3 residues before the CDR3 terminus; that terminus is restored from the germline J gene. The chain is built from TRBV20-1 and TRBJ2-5, with 8 bases aligning to TRBD2. From germline, CDR1 is DFQATT and CDR2 SNEGSKA (reference sequence). J lost 5 bases, V lost 3 bases, and 8 bases had no gene match. The CDR3 extends over 14 amino acids. CDR3 sequence: CSASIAGTRETQYF. The CDR3 DNA, read in part, is TGCAGTGCTAGTATAGCGGGGACAAGGGAGACC.

On this clone itself: The read ends 3 residues early relative to the CDR3; the germline J gene fills the gap. J is TRBJ2-1 and V is TRBV19; a weak D match, TRBD1 (7 bases). The CDR3 sequence is 16 residues long. The V end was cut by 7 bases, the J end by 9 bases, with 25 bases between. CDR1 LNHDA and CDR2 SQIVND come from the germline V gene (reference sequence). Incomplete CDR3 DNA: TGTGCCAGTACCCCAACTCTTCAGGGGGAGGAAGGTGAG. This gives the protein CASTPTLQGEEGE. The full CDR3 is CASTPTLQGEEGEQFF.

Turning to this clone: The read gets to within 3 residues of the CDR3 end, and the germline J gene fills in the rest. The chain couples TRBV5-1 to TRBJ2-7, with 7 bases aligning to TRBD1. Germline V lookup: CDR1 SGHRS, CDR2 YFSETQ. The CDR3 runs to 15 residues. V shed 2 bases, J shed 2 bases, and the junction held 7 bases outside the gene matches. Incomplete CDR3 DNA: TGCGCCAGCAGCTTAAGACAGGGTGGGGCCTACGAG. Residues: CASSLRQGGAYE. The whole CDR3 is CASSLRQGGAYEQYF.

As concerns this clone: From the germline J gene comes the end of the CDR3, since the read stops 3 residues before it. The chain couples TRBV6-1 to TRBJ1-2; a possible D gene is TRBD1 (5 bases). CDR1 MNHNS and CDR2 SASEGT come from the germline V gene. The length of the CDR3 is 14 residues. V dropped 2 bases and J dropped 2 bases, with 9 bases sitting between them. The sequenced CDR3 bases are TGTGCCAGCAGTGAAACGAGACAGAACTATGGC. It codes for CASSETRQNYG. The whole CDR3 is CASSETRQNYGYTF.

The CDR3: CASSEDRWGNIQYF. The sequenced CDR3 bases are TGTGCCAGCAGCGAGGACAGGTGGGGCAACATT. The chain recombines TRBV2 with TRBJ2-4, with 7 bases identical to TRBD1. The read comes to an end 3 residues before the CDR3 does, leaving the germline J gene to fill in the end. V lost 6 bases and J lost 7; bases outside the gene matches: 9. The germline gives CDR1 SNHLY, CDR2 FYNNEI. This CDR3 is 14 amino acids long. The full variable domain, rest sourced from reference TRBV2 and TRBJ2-4, is EPEVTQTPSHQVTQMGQEVILRCVPISNHLYFYWYRQILGQKVEFLVSFYNNEISEKSEIFDDQFSVERPDGSNFTLKIRSTKLEDSAMYFCASSEDRWGNIQYFGAGTRLSVL.

As to this clone: The CDR3 end is not reached by the read, which stops 3 residues before it; the germline J gene fills it in. The gene calls are TRBV6-1 and TRBJ2-3, with D possibly TRBD1 on 6 matching bases. Germline V gene data show CDR1 as MNHNS and CDR2 as SASEGT. The CDR3 totals 14 residues. Trimming took off 3 bases at V and 6 bases at J, with 13 bases between the two ends. Partial CDR3 DNA: TGTGCCAGCAGTGACAGGGGAGTCTCGGATACG. It specifies CASSDRGVSDT. The CDR3 in full is CASSDRGVSDTQYF.

Regarding this clone: The read ends 3 residues before the CDR3 terminus; that terminus is restored from the germline J gene. The rearrangement uses TRBV20-1 and TRBJ1-2, with TRBD1 matching over 8 bases. There are 12 residues in the CDR3. Losses at the gene ends were 7 bases for V and 3 bases for J; bases not matched to a gene: 4. Looked up from germline, CDR1 is DFQATT and CDR2 is SNEGSKA (reference sequence). This CDR3 is CSVVQGDYGYTF. The DNA read from the CDR3 is TGCAGTGTCGTACAGGGGGACTATGGC.

About this clone: The read gets to within 3 residues of the CDR3 end, and the germline J gene fills in the rest. The chain employs TRBV18 and TRBJ2-7, with D perhaps TRBD2 (6 bases). Trimming removed 5 bases at V and 6 bases at J, with 8 bases between. The CDR3 runs to 11 residues. Germline-derived CDR1 and CDR2 are KGHSH and LQKENI. The covered CDR3 bases are TGTGCCAGCTCATTGGGGGGCGAG. Amino acid sequence: CASSLGGE. The full-length CDR3 reads as CASSLGGEQYF.

A word on this clone: The read terminates 3 residues before the CDR3 end, so the remaining end is supplied by the germline J gene. The chain couples TRBV6-2 or TRBV6-3 to TRBJ2-2, with 8 bases aligning to TRBD1. CDR1 MNHEY and CDR2 SVGEGT come from the germline V gene. The CDR3 contains 16 residues. The CDR3 loop reads CASSYRGQGGVSPLFF. CDR3 bases read: TGTGCCAGCAGTTACCGCGGACAGGGTGGTGTGTCACCG.

Turning to this clone: The missing CDR3 end, 3 residues past where the read stops, is filled in from the germline J gene. The V call is TRBV6-2 or TRBV6-3, the J call TRBJ2-2, with TRBD1 matching 7 bases. The length of the CDR3 is 15 residues. Per the germline V gene, CDR1 is MNHEY and CDR2 is SVGEGT. Trimming cost V 6 bases and J 4 bases; bases outside gene matches: 8. This CDR3 reads CASRFDRAGTGELFF. The part of the CDR3 DNA that was read is TGTGCCAGCAGGTTCGACAGGGCGGGCACCGGGGAG.

Concerning this clone: Read sequence stops 3 residues before the CDR3 end, and the germline J gene provides the missing end. This sequence joins TRBV2 and TRBJ2-3; TRBD1 matches at 7 bases. This CDR3 region has 15 residues. After removal of 6 bases from V and 1 base from J, the junction contained 7 bases not matched to a gene. CDR1 is SNHLY and CDR2 is FYNNEI in the germline V gene. Incomplete CDR3 DNA: TGTGCCAGCAGGGCTAAAGGACAGGGCACAGATACG. As protein: CASRAKGQGTDT. From start to end, the CDR3 is CASRAKGQGTDTQYF.

Of note for this clone: The CDR3 end is not reached by the read, which stops 3 residues before it; the germline J gene fills it in. V usage is TRBV28 and J usage is TRBJ1-6; D may be TRBD1 (5 bases). The germline V gene encodes CDR1 MDHEN and CDR2 SYDVKM. This CDR3 region has 10 residues. CDR3 DNA, as far as it was read: TGTGCCACTTCCGGGGGGTCC. It specifies CATSGGS. In full, the CDR3 is CATSGGSLHF.

As concerns this clone: The read terminates 3 residues ahead of where the CDR3 ends, so the germline J gene completes it. The genes are TRBV5-1 and TRBJ2-7; unclear D gene. CDR1 and CDR2 (germline): SGHRS, YFSETQ. The V end lost 0 bases, the J end lost 2 bases, and 12 bases lay between the germline ends. The CDR3 is 15 residues long. The CDR3 protein is CASSLGVLTPYEQYF. The sequenced part of the CDR3 DNA is TGCGCCAGCAGCTTGGGTGTCTTGACACCCTACGAG.

Notes on this clone: The read halts 3 residues ahead of the CDR3 end, with the missing end drawn from the germline J gene. The genes are TRBV5-1 and TRBJ2-2, with D tentatively TRBD1 (5 bases). The CDR3 runs to 14 residues. Trimming removed 4 bases from V and 0 bases from J, with 7 bases in between. Germline-derived CDR1 and CDR2 are SGHRS and YFSETQ. The CDR3 protein is CASSRTPNTGELFF. The sequenced CDR3 bases are TGCGCCAGCAGCCGGACACCGAACACCGGGGAG.

Turning to this clone: The read terminates 3 residues before the CDR3 end, so the remaining end is supplied by the germline J gene. The chain employs TRBV10-3 and TRBJ1-2; TRBD1 is a possible D gene (6 bases). This CDR3 region has 14 residues. The germline V gene has CDR1 ENHRY and CDR2 SYGVKD. V gave up 6 bases and J gave up 5 bases, with 16 bases separating them. CDR3 in amino acids: CAISRGDSPYGYTF. Partial CDR3 DNA: TGTGCCATCAGCAGGGGAGACAGCCCTTATGGC.

This clone is called medium-sized based on its frequency. The CDR3 goes on 3 residues after the read ends, and that part is filled in from the germline J gene. The chain recombines TRBV6-4 with TRBJ2-5; perhaps TRBD1 as D (5 bases). Between the trimmed V and J ends, which lost 2 bases and 4 bases, there was a span of 20 bases. The CDR3 spans 17 residues. In germline, CDR1 is MRHNA, CDR2 SNTAGT. The sequenced part of the CDR3 DNA is TGTGCCAGCAGTGACGGAACCCAGCAGGGTGTTCGAGAGACC. This codes for CASSDGTQQGVRET. The full CDR3 reads CASSDGTQQGVRETQYF.